This T cell receptor (beta chain) was sequenced in a study of CD8+ T cells in alopecia areata. On the study more broadly: Those patients who were treated received oral tofacitinib, which was given at 5 to 10 mg twice daily for moderate-to-severe alopecia areata.

The CDR3 spans 15 residues. Germline CDR1 SQVTM, CDR2 ANQGSEA. The germline V and J ends were trimmed by 7 bases and 3 bases, with 19 bases remaining between them. The study's findings and limits: Lesional scalp displayed greater clonality than normal scalp, most notably in alopecia totalis/universalis.

In alopecia areata patients, both lesional scalp punch biopsies and peripheral blood were collected. PBMCs yielded sorted CD4+ and CD8+ T cells. As the sequencing template, cDNA was produced by extracting RNA and reverse transcribing it. Libraries were prepared by immunoSEQ multiplex PCR; TCRdb keeps only in-frame clonotypes and omits some of them. The sample gives 150,000 or so clones, 65% to 75% of which show up once; roughly an eighth is in the top ten. Notes on this clone: Its target is not known.

The receptor was isolated from a human donor with alopecia areata. This rearrangement joins TRBV29-1 to TRBJ2-1, with a tentative D call TRBD1 (5 bases). The sequencing used CD8+ T cells sorted from blood, collected at week 0. The CDR3 loop reads CSAQGTKHNYNEQFF. CDR3 DNA: TGCAGCGCCCAGGGAACTAAACATAACTACAATGAGCAGTTCTTC.